The T cell receptor beta chain described here comes from a study of shared clonotypes between healthy human individuals. The sample holds a few counts of this clone. Donors were healthy HIV-negative adults without recent acute infections or vaccinations. For unsorted samples, genomic DNA was extracted from 94 million or so PBMCs. Profiled with immunoSEQ multiplex PCR; TCRdb holds only in-frame clones, not every one. The sample lists some 490,000 clones, approximately 78% occurring once. The CDR3 totals 13 residues. Germline V gene sequence: CDR1 MNHEY, CDR2 SMNVEV (reference sequence). This TCR was recovered from a woman in her forties in good health. Some clones in this sample may be carry-over from other donors' samples. The chain couples TRBV27 to TRBJ2-5; 8 bases are a match to TRBD2. The DNA end favors TRBJ2-7, so the J call may be wrong. Sequenced material: PBMCs. CDR3 loop: CASTQAGVYEQYF. CDR3 nucleotides: TGTGCCAGCACCCAAGCGGGAGTCTACGAGCAGTACTTC.